This entry lists 30 T cell receptor beta chains sequenced from one sample in a study of early stage breast cancer tumors. Sequencing used immunoSEQ multiplex PCR; TCRdb keeps in-frame clones, though not all of them. The top ten hold around a tenth of the sample, which has 4,500 to 6,500 clones, 65% to 70% seen once. Sequenced sample: breast tumor tissue. The receptors derive from a person in their 60s with breast cancer.

The chain has TRBV7-9 and TRBJ2-7; D unclear. The germline V gene encodes CDR1 SEHNR and CDR2 FQNEAQ (reference sequence). The ends were cut back, 2 bases at V and 5 bases at J, with 7 bases in the middle. CDR3 length equals 12 residues. CDR3 nucleotides: TGTGCCAGCAGCTTATACGTGGACGAGCAGTACTTC. Its protein is CASSLYVDEQYF.

The chain carries TRBV6-6 and TRBJ2-1; TRBD2 agrees at 13 bases. V gave up 4 bases and J gave up 8 bases; unmatched junction bases: 8. There are 16 residues in the CDR3. CDR1 MNHNY and CDR2 SVGAGI come from the germline V gene (reference sequence). The CDR3 DNA reads TGTGCCAGCAGTTCCGGACTAGCGGGGGCCTGGGATGAGCAGTTCTTC. Amino acids: CASSSGLAGAWDEQFF.

This clone has a single count. The chain recombines TRBV6-6 with TRBJ2-7, with TRBD2 matching over 10 bases. Germline assignment: CDR1 MNHNY and CDR2 SVGAGI (reference sequence). This CDR3 spans 14 amino acids. Trimming cost V 7 bases and J 3 bases; bases outside gene matches: 6. The CDR3 DNA is TGTGCCAGCACCGGGACTAGCGACGACTACGAGCAGTACTTC. Residues: CASTGTSDDYEQYF.

This chain links TRBV30 with TRBJ1-2; 8 bases fit TRBD1. CDR1 is GTSNPN, CDR2 SVGIG, per germline (reference sequence). The CDR3 is 16 amino acids. J gave up 0 bases and V 3 bases, and 9 bases lay outside the gene matches. CDR3 in amino acids: CAWSGGGGQANYGYTF. Written as DNA, the CDR3 is TGTGCCTGGAGCGGTGGGGGGGGACAGGCTAACTATGGCTACACCTTC.

The V and J genes are TRBV5-1 and TRBJ1-2; 8 bases are a match to TRBD1. Germline-derived CDR1 and CDR2 are SGHRS and YFSETQ. V was clipped by 4 bases and J by 3 bases; unmatched bases: 5. The CDR3 sequence is 14 residues long. The CDR3 region is CASSVPQGDYGYTF. The CDR3 coding sequence is TGCGCCAGCAGCGTACCACAGGGGGACTATGGCTACACCTTC.

This clone has only a few counts. The V gene is TRBV27, the J gene TRBJ2-2; D unclear. The CDR3 is 15 residues long. Trimming shortened V by 7 bases and J by 6 bases, and 18 bases separated the two germline ends. Germline-derived CDR1 and CDR2 are MNHEY and SMNVEV (reference sequence). Here the CDR3 reads CASKGPTQVAGELFF. Here the CDR3 DNA reads TGTGCCAGCAAAGGGCCTACTCAGGTCGCCGGGGAGCTGTTTTTT.

The chain recombines TRBV5-6 with TRBJ2-3; D gene ambiguous. The CDR3 runs 13 residues. CDR1 and CDR2 (germline): SGHDT, YYEEEE. Trimming shortened V by 1 base and J by 0 bases, and 3 bases separated the two germline ends. The CDR3 spells CASSLYSTDTQYF. The CDR3 region has the DNA TGTGCCAGCAGCTTGTACAGCACAGATACGCAGTATTTT.

This clone was picked up a small number of times. The rearrangement joins TRBV27 to TRBJ1-6; TRBD1 aligns across 8 bases. This CDR3 region has 14 residues. V was clipped by 3 bases and J by 8 bases; unmatched bases: 3. Germline CDR1 MNHEY, CDR2 SMNVEV (reference sequence). CDR3 in amino acids: CASSFGRGHSPLHF. CDR3 sequence (DNA): TGTGCCAGCAGTTTCGGCAGGGGGCATTCACCCCTCCACTTT.

This clone was observed a handful of times. The chain couples TRBV11-2 to TRBJ1-4; D is ambiguous. CDR3 length: 12 residues. The germline gives CDR1 SGHAT, CDR2 FQNNGV. Trimming removed 5 bases at V and 16 bases at J, with 17 bases between. The CDR3 sequence: CASSPSRGRGFF. The CDR3 DNA reads as TGTGCCAGCAGCCCCAGTCGGGGTAGAGGGTTTTTT.

This clone occurred once. The chain has TRBV23-1 and TRBJ2-7; TRBD1 or TRBD2 may be the D gene (5 bases each). TRBV23-1 is labeled an ORF, and its function is uncertain. The CDR3 sequence is 15 residues long. The V and J ends lost 7 bases and 6 bases respectively, with 22 bases between them. CDR3 residues: CASKRREGEVGEQYF. The CDR3, as DNA: TGCGCCAGCAAGCGGCGTGAAGGGGAAGTTGGCGAGCAGTACTTC.

DNA for the CDR3: TGTGCCAGCAGTGCCTCGCCAGGGAACGGTGAGCAGTTCTTC. The encoded protein is CASSASPGNGEQFF. The chain carries TRBV6-4 and TRBJ2-1; the D gene is possibly TRBD1 (5 bases). CDR3 length equals 14 residues. Trimming removed 4 bases from V and 9 bases from J, with 16 bases in between. Germline CDR1 and CDR2: MRHNA and SNTAGT.

A few counts support this clone. The chain employs TRBV2 and TRBJ2-3, with 8 bases aligning to TRBD1. This CDR3 comprises 16 residues. Trimming removed 8 bases from V and 0 bases from J; junction bases left unmatched: 10. Germline CDR1 is SNHLY and CDR2 is FYNNEI. CDR3 loop: CASYPGQGTSTDTQYF. The CDR3 region has the DNA TGTGCCAGCTATCCCGGACAGGGTACTAGCACAGATACGCAGTATTTT. The full variable domain, with the rest looked up from reference TRBV2 and TRBJ2-3, is EPEVTQTPSHQVTQMGQEVILRCVPISNHLYFYWYRQILGQKVEFLVSFYNNEISEKSEIFDDQFSVERPDGSNFTLKIRSTKLEDSAMYFCASYPGQGTSTDTQYFGPGTRLTVL.

This clone was counted a few times. As DNA, the CDR3 is TGCGCCAGCAGCTTAGAACCCTACGACAATGAGCAGTTCTTC. It specifies CASSLEPYDNEQFF. The rearrangement links TRBV5-1 to TRBJ2-1; D call uncertain. Germline V CDR1 and CDR2: SGHRS, YFSETQ. Trimming stripped 2 bases from V and 5 bases from J, with 11 bases between. The CDR3 totals 14 residues.

The chain recombines TRBV5-4 with TRBJ2-1, with TRBD2 matching 11 bases. Trimming cost V 4 bases and J 7 bases; bases outside gene matches: 19. Germline V gene lookup returns CDR1 SGHNT and CDR2 YYREEE (reference sequence). This CDR3 has 19 residues. The CDR3 DNA follows: TGTGCCAGCAGCCCGAGCCCGGGACTAGCGGTCCAGGGAGGGAATGAGCAGTTCTTC. Translated, it gives CASSPSPGLAVQGGNEQFF.

The rearrangement joins TRBV9 to TRBJ2-7; 7 bases are a match to TRBD1. The V segment lost 0 bases and the J segment 0 bases; nucleotides outside the gene matches: 3. This CDR3 has 15 residues. Per germline, CDR1 SGDLS and CDR2 YYNGEE. The CDR3 loop reads CASSVEGAYSYEQYF. The CDR3 coding sequence is TGTGCCAGCAGCGTAGAGGGGGCATACTCCTACGAGCAGTACTTC.

This chain joins TRBV9 and TRBJ1-6; D not resolved. From germline, CDR1 is SGDLS and CDR2 YYNGEE. This CDR3 spans 16 amino acids. The V end was cut by 4 bases, the J end by 0 bases, with 11 bases between. As DNA, the CDR3 is TGTGCCAGCAGCCCCCCCACGAGCTCCTATAATTCACCCCTCCACTTT. Translated, it gives CASSPPTSSYNSPLHF.

The chain links TRBV7-6 to TRBJ2-7; no definite D call. CDR3 size: 16 residues. V lost 0 bases and J 0 bases, leaving 12 bases between the germline ends. The germline gives CDR1 SGHVS, CDR2 FNYEAQ. CDR3 nucleotide sequence: TGTGCCAGCAGCTTAGCGTTAGCTTGGAGCTCCTACGAGCAGTACTTC. This gives the protein CASSLALAWSSYEQYF.

This clone was counted a single time. The CDR3 coding sequence is TGCGCCAGCAGCTCGAACCCAGCCGGGACTAGCGGGAGCTCCTACGAGCAGTACTTC. Protein: CASSSNPAGTSGSSYEQYF. This rearrangement joins TRBV5-1 to TRBJ2-7; 14 bases are a match to TRBD2. Losses at the gene ends were 3 bases for V and 0 bases for J; bases not matched to a gene: 11. Germline assignment: CDR1 SGHRS and CDR2 YFSETQ. The length of the CDR3 is 19 residues. The full variable domain, rest sourced from reference TRBV5-1 and TRBJ2-7, is KAGVTQTPRYLIKTRGQQVTLSCSPISGHRSVSWYQQTPGQGLQFLFEYFSETQRNKGNFPGRFSGRQFSNSRSEMNVSTLELGDSALYLCASSSNPAGTSGSSYEQYFGPGTRLTVT.

In its sample, this clone was seen a few times. V is TRBV5-1 and J is TRBJ2-5; D perhaps matches TRBD2 (6 bases). CDR1 is SGHRS and CDR2 is YFSETQ in the germline V gene. Trimming left V 0 bases short and J 12 bases short, with 18 bases between. The CDR3 length is 14 residues. CDR3: CASSLGGVSGPEYF. The DNA for the CDR3 is TGCGCCAGCAGCTTGGGCGGGGTTTCAGGGCCGGAGTACTTC.

The rearrangement joins TRBV18 to TRBJ1-2; possible D gene TRBD1, 5 bases. The CDR3 runs to 14 residues. V dropped 3 bases and J dropped 8 bases, with 16 bases sitting between them. The germline V gene encodes CDR1 KGHSH and CDR2 LQKENI. The CDR3 here is CASSPWGDSYGYTF. In DNA form, the CDR3 reads TGTGCCAGCTCACCCTGGGGGGATTCTTACGGCTACACCTTC. The whole variable domain, filled in from reference TRBV18 and TRBJ1-2, reads NAGVMQNPRHLVRRRGQEARLRCSPMKGHSHVYWYRQLPEEGLKFMVYLQKENIIDESGMPKERFSAEFPKEGPSILRIQQVVRGDSAAYFCASSPWGDSYGYTFGSGTRLTVV.

In this sample, this clone turned up a few times. The chain links TRBV6-1 to TRBJ1-2; D gene unclear. This CDR3 comprises 10 residues. CDR1 MNHNS and CDR2 SASEGT come from the germline V gene. CDR3 in amino acids: CAAVMYGYTF. The CDR3 nucleotides are TGTGCGGCGGTGATGTATGGCTACACCTTC.

V usage is TRBV15 and J usage is TRBJ2-5; no definite D call. The J call may be wrong; the DNA end is better matched by TRBJ2-7. CDR3 length equals 12 residues. Germline V gene sequence: CDR1 LNHNV, CDR2 YYDKDF (reference sequence). Written as DNA, the CDR3 is TGTGCCACCAGCAGGAACGGGTACGAGCAGTACTTC. Its translation is CATSRNGYEQYF.

V usage is TRBV5-5 and J usage is TRBJ2-5, with D maybe TRBD1 (7 bases). The V and J ends lost 0 bases and 5 bases respectively, with 14 bases between them. The length of the CDR3 is 15 residues. Germline assignment: CDR1 SGHKS and CDR2 YYEKEE (reference sequence). DNA of the CDR3: TGTGCCAGCAGCTTGGGTGGAGGGGGCTATGAGACCCAGTACTTC. Residues: CASSLGGGGYETQYF.

The J gene is TRBJ2-7, the V gene TRBV19, with TRBD1 matching 7 bases. Germline assignment: CDR1 LNHDA and CDR2 SQIVND (reference sequence). The CDR3 is 15 amino acids. Trimming cost V 4 bases and J 5 bases; bases outside gene matches: 11. CDR3 loop: CASSTGLDRVHEQYF. CDR3 DNA: TGTGCCAGTAGTACAGGATTAGACAGGGTCCACGAGCAGTACTTC.

The rearrangement joins TRBV9 to TRBJ1-4; D is unclear. The V gene lost 0 bases and the J gene lost 4 bases, with 7 bases spanning the gap. Germline V gene lookup returns CDR1 SGDLS and CDR2 YYNGEE. This CDR3 has 14 amino acids. The CDR3 protein is CASSVGTNNEKLFF. In DNA form, the CDR3 reads TGTGCCAGCAGCGTAGGTACAAATAATGAAAAACTGTTTTTT.

This clone was counted only a few times. The rearrangement joins TRBV4-1 to TRBJ1-1, with unresolved D. The germline V and J ends were trimmed by 2 bases and 4 bases, with 8 bases remaining between them. Germline assignment: CDR1 MGHRA and CDR2 YSYEKL. This CDR3 region has 13 residues. CDR3 DNA sequence: TGCGCCAGCAGCCAACGGTTCGGCACTGAAGCTTTCTTT. It is translated as CASSQRFGTEAFF.

CDR3 loop: CASTRGAFF. The CDR3 DNA reads TGTGCCAGCACCCGTGGAGCTTTCTTT. This chain connects TRBV11-3 to TRBJ1-1; no clear D. This CDR3 spans 9 amino acids. Trimming shortened V by 7 bases and J by 10 bases, and 7 bases separated the two germline ends. Germline values: CDR1 SGHNT, CDR2 YENEEA.

The J gene is TRBJ2-7, the V gene TRBV28; weak D call: TRBD1 (5 bases). The germline V gene encodes CDR1 MDHEN and CDR2 SYDVKM. The CDR3 length is 14 residues. V lost 7 bases and J lost 7, with 20 bases in between. This CDR3 is CASNPRGLTLEQYF. For the CDR3, the DNA is TGTGCCAGCAATCCAAGGGGCCTTACGCTGGAGCAGTACTTC.

The CDR3 DNA reads as TGTGCCAGCAGCCATACCCCGGGACAGGGTTCGCTCACAGATACGCAGTATTTT. Translating gives CASSHTPGQGSLTDTQYF. The V and J genes are TRBV4-2 and TRBJ2-3; 9 nucleotides line up with TRBD1. Germline V CDR1 and CDR2: LGHNA, YNFKEQ. The trim removed 3 bases at V and 2 bases at J, leaving 12 bases unmatched. The CDR3 contains 18 residues.

The J gene is TRBJ1-6, the V gene TRBV30, with D uncertain. Trimming cost V 0 bases and J 6 bases, with 9 bases left between them. The V gene's germline CDR1 is GTSNPN and CDR2 SVGIG (reference sequence). The CDR3 runs to 14 residues. The CDR3 is CAWSVPGGNSPLHF. The CDR3 DNA sequence: TGTGCCTGGAGTGTTCCCGGAGGTAATTCACCCCTCCACTTT.